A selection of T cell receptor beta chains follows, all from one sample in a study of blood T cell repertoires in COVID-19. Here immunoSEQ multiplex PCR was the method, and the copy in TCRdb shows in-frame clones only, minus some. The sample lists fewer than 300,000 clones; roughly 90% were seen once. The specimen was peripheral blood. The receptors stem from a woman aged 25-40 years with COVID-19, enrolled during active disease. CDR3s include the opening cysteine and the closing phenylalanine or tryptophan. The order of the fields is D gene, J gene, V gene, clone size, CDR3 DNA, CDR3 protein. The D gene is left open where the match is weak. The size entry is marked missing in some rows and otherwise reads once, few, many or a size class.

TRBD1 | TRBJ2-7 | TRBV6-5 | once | TGTGCCAGCAGTCAACGGACAGGGGTATACGAGCAGTACTTC | CASSQRTGVYEQYF
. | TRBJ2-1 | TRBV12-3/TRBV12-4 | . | TGTGCCAGCAGTGAGAAGTCGGGACTCGATTCGTTCTTC | CASSEKSGLDSFF
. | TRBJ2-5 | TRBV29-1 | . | TGCAGCGTCAGGGTACCCTGGGAGACCCAGTACTTC | CSVRVPWETQYF
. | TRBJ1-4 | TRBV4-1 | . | TGCGCCAGCAGTCAACCGGGACAAGGCAATGAAAAACTGTTTTTT | CASSQPGQGNEKLFF
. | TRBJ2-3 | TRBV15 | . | TGTGCCACCAGCCGACGACAGCGCACAGATACGCAGTATTTT | CATSRRQRTDTQYF
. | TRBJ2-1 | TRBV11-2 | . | TGTGCCAGCAGCTACGCAGGGAATGAGCAGTTCTTC | CASSYAGNEQFF
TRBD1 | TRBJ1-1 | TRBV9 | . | TGTGCCAGCAGCGCACATGGACAGGGGAGAACTGAAGCTTTCTTT | CASSAHGQGRTEAFF
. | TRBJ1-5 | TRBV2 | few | TGTGCCAGCAGTGGCGGTGTGAATCAGCCCCAGCATTTT | CASSGGVNQPQHF
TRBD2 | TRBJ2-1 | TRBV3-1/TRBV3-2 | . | TGTGCCAGCAGCCCGGGACTAGCGGGGTACAATGAGCAGTTCTTC | CASSPGLAGYNEQFF
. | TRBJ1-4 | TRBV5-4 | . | TGTGCCAGCAGCTTACGGGGGGATGAAAAACTGTTTTTT | CASSLRGDEKLFF
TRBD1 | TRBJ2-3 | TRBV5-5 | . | TGTGCCAGCAGCAGAGCGGGGACAGGGGGCCCCACAGATACGCAGTATTTT | CASSRAGTGGPTDTQYF
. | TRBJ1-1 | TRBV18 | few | TGTGCCAGCTCAACGTTGCGAGAGGCGGCTTTCTTT | CASSTLREAAFF
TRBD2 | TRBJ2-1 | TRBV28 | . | TGTGCCAGCAGTCTCATTGGGGCGGGGGGGCTCCATGAGCAGTTCTTC | CASSLIGAGGLHEQFF